This entry lists 20 T cell receptor beta chains sequenced from one sample in a study of blood T cell repertoires in COVID-19. Clones were read by immunoSEQ multiplex PCR, and TCRdb kept only the in-frame ones, dropping some. The sample carries about 82,000 clones, around four fifths recorded once. Source material: peripheral blood. Every receptor here comes from a man aged 55-75 years with COVID-19, enrolled during active disease.

The genes are TRBV7-2 and TRBJ2-5; the match to TRBD2 covers 15 bases. There are 16 residues in the CDR3. Germline lookup yields CDR1 SGHTA and CDR2 FQGNSA. V lost 5 bases, J lost 7 bases, and 8 bases stayed unmatched. This CDR3 is CASSPRTSGRATTQYF. The CDR3 coding sequence is TGTGCCAGCAGCCCGCGGACTAGCGGGAGGGCAACGACCCAGTACTTC. Complete variable domain (other parts from reference TRBV7-2 and TRBJ2-5): GAGVSQSPSNKVTEKGKDVELRCDPISGHTALYWYRQSLGQGLEFLIYFQGNSAPDKSGLPSDRFSAERTGGSVSTLTIQRTQQEDSAVYLCASSPRTSGRATTQYFGPGTRLLVL.

The chain has TRBV27 and TRBJ1-1; 8 bases match TRBD1. V lost 5 bases to trimming and J lost 1 base; unmatched junction nucleotides: 9. The CDR3 is 16 residues long. The germline gives CDR1 MNHEY, CDR2 SMNVEV (reference sequence). The CDR3 here is CASSPRQGTQNTEAFF. CDR3 DNA: TGTGCCAGCAGTCCCCGACAGGGGACCCAGAACACTGAAGCTTTCTTT.

In its sample, this clone was seen once. The chain combines TRBV5-1 with TRBJ1-2; TRBD1 agrees at 7 bases. Germline lookup yields CDR1 SGHRS and CDR2 YFSETQ. The V segment lost 5 bases and the J segment 4 bases; nucleotides outside the gene matches: 11. This CDR3 region has 15 residues. DNA of the CDR3: TGCGCCAGCAGGCCCACCGGGACAGACGTCTATGGCTACACCTTC. Its translation: CASRPTGTDVYGYTF.

This clone was recorded only once. V gene TRBV5-1 combines with J gene TRBJ2-5; TRBD2 matches 14 bases. This CDR3 comprises 16 residues. Looked up from germline, CDR1 is SGHRS and CDR2 is YFSETQ. Trimming took 4 bases from V and 1 from J; bases not matched to a gene: 3. The CDR3 sequence: CASSEGLAGAQETQYF. In DNA form, the CDR3 reads TGCGCCAGCAGCGAGGGACTAGCGGGGGCCCAAGAGACCCAGTACTTC.

In regard to this clone: The identical CDR3 is also encoded by other nucleotide sequences in the sample. The chain is built from TRBV7-9 and TRBJ2-7; TRBD1 agrees at 10 bases. V lost 1 base, J lost 4 bases, and 1 base stayed unmatched. This CDR3 is built from 14 residues. CDR1 is SEHNR and CDR2 is FQNEAQ in the germline V gene (reference sequence). CDR3 nucleotide sequence: TGTGCCAGCAGCTTAGGACAGGGGGCTTACGAGCAGTACTTC. This encodes CASSLGQGAYEQYF.

The CDR3 nucleotides read TGTGCCTGGAAGCCAGACATGAACACTGAAGCTTTCTTT. This encodes CAWKPDMNTEAFF. The V call is TRBV30, the J call TRBJ1-1; no clear D. This CDR3 contains 13 residues. V was trimmed by 4 bases and J by 0 bases, leaving 9 bases between them. Germline V CDR1 and CDR2: GTSNPN, SVGIG (reference sequence).

This chain's CDR3 is CASSDVSGKNQPQHF. The CDR3 DNA reads TGTGCCAGCAGTGACGTGTCGGGTAAAAATCAGCCCCAGCATTTT. The genes are TRBV2 and TRBJ1-5; the D is unclear. Germline assignment: CDR1 SNHLY and CDR2 FYNNEI. V was pared by 3 bases and J by 4 bases, with 13 bases between. The CDR3 spans 15 residues.

V is TRBV7-3 and J is TRBJ2-1; 11 bases agree with TRBD1. Trimming at V came to 1 base and at J to 2 bases, leaving 7 bases not matched to a gene. Germline-derived CDR1 and CDR2 are SGHTA and FQGTGA. CDR3 length: 18 residues. The CDR3 reads CASSLMGQGVRTYNEQFF. The CDR3 coding sequence is TGTGCCAGCAGCTTAATGGGACAGGGGGTTAGGACCTACAATGAGCAGTTCTTC.

The rearrangement links TRBV5-1 to TRBJ2-2; no firm D call. This CDR3 has 17 residues. CDR1 is SGHRS, CDR2 YFSETQ, per germline. Trimming pared 5 bases from V and 1 base from J, leaving 18 bases between. The CDR3 here is CASSVTNLSVNTGELFF. CDR3 DNA: TGCGCCAGCAGTGTCACTAATCTGTCAGTGAACACCGGGGAGCTGTTTTTT.

This chain connects TRBV7-2 to TRBJ2-1, with 10 nucleotides matching TRBD1. The CDR3 contains 16 residues. CDR1 is SGHTA and CDR2 is FQGNSA in the germline V gene. V gave up 2 bases and J gave up 4 bases; unmatched junction bases: 5. The CDR3 region has the DNA TGTGCCAGCAGCTTAATCGGGACAGGGGTATACAATGAGCAGTTCTTC. Encoded protein: CASSLIGTGVYNEQFF.

The chain carries TRBV15 and TRBJ2-1, with 7 positions matching TRBD2. The CDR3 sequence is 12 residues long. CDR1 and CDR2 (germline): LNHNV, YYDKDF (reference sequence). V was pared by 5 bases and J by 10 bases, with 5 bases of the junction left unmatched. CDR3 sequence: CATSRLAAEQFF. CDR3 DNA sequence: TGTGCCACCAGCCGACTAGCTGCCGAGCAGTTCTTC.

The chain couples TRBV18 to TRBJ2-5; 8 nucleotides agree with TRBD2. Germline values: CDR1 KGHSH, CDR2 LQKENI. There are 16 residues in the CDR3. V trimming: 1 base; J trimming: 2 bases; junction bases outside the gene matches: 6. Here the CDR3 reads CASSPLPSGPQETQYF. Here the CDR3 DNA reads TGTGCCAGCTCACCACTCCCTAGCGGGCCACAAGAGACCCAGTACTTC.

The V and J genes are TRBV5-4 and TRBJ1-1; 8 nucleotides match TRBD1. Losses at the gene ends were 4 bases for V and 1 base for J; bases not matched to a gene: 9. This CDR3 has 16 amino acids. Germline assignment: CDR1 SGHNT and CDR2 YYREEE (reference sequence). In DNA, the CDR3 is TGTGCCAGCAGCCCACCCGGTGACAGGGGGAACACTGAAGCTTTCTTT. Encoded protein: CASSPPGDRGNTEAFF.

The rearrangement uses TRBV11-3 and TRBJ2-5; D is unresolved. Germline lookup yields CDR1 SGHNT and CDR2 YENEEA. The V end lost 2 bases, the J end lost 2 bases, and 12 bases lay between the germline ends. The CDR3 is made up of 15 amino acids. The CDR3 region has the DNA TGTGCCAGCAGCTTAAGATGGCAGAAACAAGAGACCCAGTACTTC. This gives the protein CASSLRWQKQETQYF.

The rearrangement joins TRBV30 to TRBJ1-1; D is uncertain. This CDR3 has 14 amino acids. The V end lost 0 bases, the J end lost 1 base, and 9 bases lay between the germline ends. Germline CDR1 GTSNPN, CDR2 SVGIG (reference sequence). The CDR3 spells CAWSVRRGNTEAFF. CDR3 DNA: TGTGCCTGGAGTGTCAGGCGTGGGAACACTGAAGCTTTCTTT.

This clone was seen only a few times. The rearrangement uses TRBV7-2 and TRBJ2-1; D perhaps matches TRBD2 (6 bases). Germline V CDR1 and CDR2: SGHTA, FQGNSA. The CDR3 runs to 15 residues. Deletions cut 0 bases from V and 8 bases from J, with 14 bases between. CDR3 in amino acids: CASSLASGLSHEQFF. DNA of the CDR3: TGTGCCAGCAGCTTAGCTAGCGGACTTAGCCATGAGCAGTTCTTC.

This clone was counted once. The rearrangement links TRBV19 to TRBJ2-3; D is uncertain. This CDR3 region has 14 residues. Per germline, CDR1 LNHDA and CDR2 SQIVND (reference sequence). V was shortened by 4 bases and J by 1 base, with 9 bases between the two germline ends. This chain's CDR3 is CASSTGPRTDTQYF. The DNA for the CDR3 is TGTGCCAGTAGTACCGGTCCACGCACAGATACGCAGTATTTT.

The V gene is TRBV6-1, the J gene TRBJ2-7, with D possibly being TRBD2 (6 bases). This CDR3 has 15 amino acids. Trimming cost V 3 bases and J 0 bases, with 12 bases left between them. The V gene's germline CDR1 is MNHNS and CDR2 SASEGT. For the CDR3, the DNA is TGTGCCAGCAGTGAGGGGCGGGGATTCTCCTACGAGCAGTACTTC. Protein: CASSEGRGFSYEQYF.

The V and J genes are TRBV2 and TRBJ2-7, with 8 bases fitting TRBD2. V gave up 2 bases and J gave up 3 bases; unmatched junction bases: 6. There are 15 residues in the CDR3. Germline values: CDR1 SNHLY, CDR2 FYNNEI. CDR3 residues: CASSEPLAALYEQYF. Written as DNA, the CDR3 is TGTGCCAGCAGTGAACCACTAGCGGCCCTCTACGAGCAGTACTTC.

This chain links TRBV7-8 with TRBJ1-1, with 7 bases fitting TRBD1. The CDR3 has 15 residues. J gave up 4 bases and V 3 bases, and 8 bases lay outside the gene matches. Germline CDR1 SGHVS, CDR2 FQNEAQ. CDR3 residues: CASSFQGGAATEAFF. The CDR3 DNA follows: TGTGCCAGCAGCTTCCAGGGGGGAGCAGCCACTGAAGCTTTCTTT.